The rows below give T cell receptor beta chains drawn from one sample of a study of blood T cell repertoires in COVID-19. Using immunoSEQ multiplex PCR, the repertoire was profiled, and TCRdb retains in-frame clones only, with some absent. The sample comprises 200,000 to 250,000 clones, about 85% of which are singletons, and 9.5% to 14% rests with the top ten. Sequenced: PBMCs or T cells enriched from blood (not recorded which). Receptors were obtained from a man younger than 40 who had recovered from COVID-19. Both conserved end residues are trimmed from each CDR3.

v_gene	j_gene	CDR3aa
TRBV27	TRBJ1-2	ASIGGMGNGYT
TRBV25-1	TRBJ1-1	ARGERGPRVTEAF
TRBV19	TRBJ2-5	AHPRVEVSGGDQETQY
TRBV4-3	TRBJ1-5	ASSQDLQGFNQPQH
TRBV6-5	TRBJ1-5	ASRRQNSNQPQH
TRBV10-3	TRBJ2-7	AISTPSRGEQY
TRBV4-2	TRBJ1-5	ASSQVPGQGDQPQH
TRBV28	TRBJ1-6	ASSLSFSPLH
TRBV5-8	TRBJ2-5	ASSRGADSGGRETQY
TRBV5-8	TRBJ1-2	ASSLTQGNIYT
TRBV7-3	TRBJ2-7	ASSSAGTGPYEQY
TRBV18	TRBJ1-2	ASSPPAGRYGYT
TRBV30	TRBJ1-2	AWSVELRGYT
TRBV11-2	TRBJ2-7	ASSLDRVAGGSYEQY
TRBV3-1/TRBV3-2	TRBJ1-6	ASSQDQGRHNSPLH
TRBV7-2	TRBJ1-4	ASSLGQGQRKLF
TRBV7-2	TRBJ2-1	ASSLTGPGRGPNEQF
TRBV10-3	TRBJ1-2	AISEFEDGYT
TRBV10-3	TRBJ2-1	AISERKLAYNEQF
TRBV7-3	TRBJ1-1	ASSPGQWDTEAF
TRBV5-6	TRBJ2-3	ASSFSEGTGGGYADTQY
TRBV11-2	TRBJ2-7	ASQPVLKRREGGHEQY
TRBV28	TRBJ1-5	ASSLRQPQH